This T cell receptor (beta chain) is drawn from a study of blood T cell repertoires in COVID-19 (dated by TCRdb to the early 2020s). Study-level background: Samples covering the acute and convalescent phases of COVID-19 were provided by collaborators in the United States, Italy and Spain. Sample metadata almost always included a de-identified subject ID, COVID-19 status, age in years and sex. The repertoires were made available in a free public database intended to serve as a resource for research on the immune response to SARS-CoV-2. Deeply sampled blood TCRbeta repertoires from subjects exposed to, actively infected with, or recovered from COVID-19 were included in the dataset. Samples were obtained from the ongoing ImmuneRACE study (first 160 participants) and from 1,254 subjects provided by 6 global collaborators. The material from the prospective study consisted of cDNA or gDNA derived from T cells, B-cell-depleted T cells, or PBMCs. HLA class I and class II types, where available, came from metadata supplied by the sample provider rather than from assay-based typing.

Overall study results and their limits: The quantity of clinical and demographic metadata differed by source and by participant and was supplied without curation.

Whole blood was collected in K2EDTA tubes by collaborating institutions according to the institutions' own protocols. For TCRbeta analysis, collaborator samples were shipped as frozen whole blood, as isolated PBMCs, or as DNA extracted from either sample type. The V end gives up 3 bases and the J end 5 bases, leaving 5 bases in the junction not matched to a gene. The CDR3 covers 15 residues, taking in both the cysteine and the phenylalanine. Just CDR3 DNA is preserved here, 45 bases in frame from base 1. As encoded in the germline V gene (reference sequence), CDR1 is SGHNT while CDR2 is YYREEE. Only one count was recorded for this clone. Its target antigen remains unknown. This sequence may be a read error, since a much larger clone differs from it by one base. The same CDR3 arises from other DNA sequences in this sample as well. TCRbeta CDR3 regions were amplified from genomic DNA using the immunoSEQ Assay, a bias-controlled multiplex PCR. The original methods were these. The number of nucleated cells in each sample was estimated by amplification of reference gene primers within the assay. To quantify the absolute abundance of each unique TCRbeta CDR3 rearrangement, sequence reads were collapsed and filtered. Productive Simpson clonality was computed per sample as the square root of Simpson's diversity index over productive rearrangements. Not all clones reach the TCRdb copy of this immuneACCESS table, which keeps in-frame sequences only. Checked studies attribute under half of the gap to unresolved V genes and leave the rest unexplained. That table is the source of V, J and clone size, and D and trimming were worked out from the DNA. For this sample there are some 250,000 clones; around 83% appear just once. About 9.5% of the sample rests with the top ten.

Recombination connected TRBV5-4 to TRBJ1-6; 7 central nucleotides agree with TRBD1. The sequencing input was peripheral blood. The TCR was taken from a woman over 75 with acute or convalescent COVID-19. The DNA is TGTGCCAGCAGCTCGCGGACAGGAAATAATTCACCCCTCCACTTT. This encodes CASSSRTGNNSPLHF. Beyond the CDR3, the reference TRBV5-4 and TRBJ1-6 genes provide the residues; the full variable domain reads: ETGVTQSPTHLIKTRGQQVTLRCSSQSGHNTVSWYQQALGQGPQFIFQYYREEENGRGNFPPRFSGLQFPNYSSELNVNALELDDSALYLCASSSRTGNNSPLHFGNGTRLTVT.